This note documents a single T cell receptor (beta chain) sequence. This specimen comes from a study of T cells in Graves' hyperthyroidism and ophthalmopathy. V shed 3 bases and J 3 bases; nucleotides not matched to a gene: 5. Germline loops: CDR1 SEHNR, CDR2 FQNEAQ (reference sequence). The CDR3 has 15 amino acids. What was amplified from RNA transcripts were TCR beta CDR3 regions. The TCR CDR3 first-round RT-PCR relied on the HTBI primer set. TCRdb called the multiplex PCR reads again in MiXCR, with one record for every CDR3 protein. Of about 770,000 distinct CDR3 sequences listed, around a sixth are singletons.

The sample consisted of blood. This TCR was sampled from a woman between 50 and 59 years old with Graves' hyperthyroidism that later progressed to Graves' ophthalmopathy. The V gene is TRBV7-9, the J gene TRBJ1-2; TRBD1 aligns across 9 bases. This CDR3 reads CASSLTGGFYYGYTF. The CDR3 DNA reads as TGTGCCAGCAGCTTGACAGGGGGGTTCTACTATGGCTACACCTTC.